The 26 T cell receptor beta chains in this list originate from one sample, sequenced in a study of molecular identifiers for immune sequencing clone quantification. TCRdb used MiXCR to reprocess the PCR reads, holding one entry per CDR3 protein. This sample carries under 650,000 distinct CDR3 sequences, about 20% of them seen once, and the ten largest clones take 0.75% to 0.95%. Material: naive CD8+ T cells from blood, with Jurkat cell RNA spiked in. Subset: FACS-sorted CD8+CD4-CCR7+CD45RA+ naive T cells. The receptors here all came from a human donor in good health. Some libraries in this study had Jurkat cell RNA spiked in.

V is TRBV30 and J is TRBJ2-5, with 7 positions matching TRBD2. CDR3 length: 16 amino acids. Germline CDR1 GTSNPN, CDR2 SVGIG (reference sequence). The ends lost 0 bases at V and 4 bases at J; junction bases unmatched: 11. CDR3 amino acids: CAWSVSSGIGSETQYF. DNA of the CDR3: TGTGCCTGGAGTGTTTCCAGCGGGATAGGTTCAGAGACCCAGTACTTC.

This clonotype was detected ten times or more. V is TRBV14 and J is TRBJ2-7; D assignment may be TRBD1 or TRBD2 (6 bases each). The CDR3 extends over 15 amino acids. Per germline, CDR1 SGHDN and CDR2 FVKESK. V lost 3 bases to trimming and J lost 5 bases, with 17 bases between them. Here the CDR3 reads CASSHGEAGEDEQYF. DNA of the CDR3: TGTGCCAGCAGCCATGGGGAGGCAGGGGAAGACGAGCAGTACTTC.

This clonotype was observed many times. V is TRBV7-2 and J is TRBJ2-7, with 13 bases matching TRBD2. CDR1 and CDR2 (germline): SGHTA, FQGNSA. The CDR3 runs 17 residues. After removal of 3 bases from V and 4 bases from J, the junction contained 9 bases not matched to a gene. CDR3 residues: CASSFGRTSGSGYEQYF. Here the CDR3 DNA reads TGTGCCAGCAGCTTCGGTCGGACTAGCGGGAGTGGTTACGAGCAGTACTTC. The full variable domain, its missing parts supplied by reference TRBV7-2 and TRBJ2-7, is GAGVSQSPSNKVTEKGKDVELRCDPISGHTALYWYRQSLGQGLEFLIYFQGNSAPDKSGLPSDRFSAERTGGSVSTLTIQRTQQEDSAVYLCASSFGRTSGSGYEQYFGPGTRLTVT.

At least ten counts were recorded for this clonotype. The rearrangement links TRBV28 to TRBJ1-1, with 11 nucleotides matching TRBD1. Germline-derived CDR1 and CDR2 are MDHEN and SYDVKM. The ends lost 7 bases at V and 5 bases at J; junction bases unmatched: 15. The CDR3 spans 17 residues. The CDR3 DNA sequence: TGTGCCAGCACCGACTCTCCGGGGGACAGGGGGAGTACTGAAGCTTTCTTT. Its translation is CASTDSPGDRGSTEAFF. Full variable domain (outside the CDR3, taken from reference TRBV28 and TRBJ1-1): DVKVTQSSRYLVKRTGEKVFLECVQDMDHENMFWYRQDPGLGLRLIYFSYDVKMKEKGDIPEGYSVSREKKERFSLILESASTNQTSMYLCASTDSPGDRGSTEAFFGQGTRLTVV.

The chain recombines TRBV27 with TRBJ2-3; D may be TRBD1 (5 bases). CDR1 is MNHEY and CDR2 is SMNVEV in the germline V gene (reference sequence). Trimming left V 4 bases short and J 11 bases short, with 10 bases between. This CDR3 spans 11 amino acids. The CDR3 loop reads CASSSIGQQYF. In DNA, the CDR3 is TGTGCCAGCAGTTCCATCGGACAGCAGTATTTT.

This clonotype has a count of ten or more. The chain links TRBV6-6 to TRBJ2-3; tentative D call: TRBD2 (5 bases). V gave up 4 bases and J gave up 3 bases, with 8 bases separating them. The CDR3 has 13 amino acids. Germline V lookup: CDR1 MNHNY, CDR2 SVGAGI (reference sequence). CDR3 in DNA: TGTGCCAGCAGTTCCCTAGCAACAGATACGCAGTATTTT. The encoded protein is CASSSLATDTQYF.

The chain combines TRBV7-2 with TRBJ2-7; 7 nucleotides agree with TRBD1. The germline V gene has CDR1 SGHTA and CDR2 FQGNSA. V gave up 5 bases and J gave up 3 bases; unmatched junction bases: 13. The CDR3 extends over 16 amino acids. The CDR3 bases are TGTGCCAGCAGCCCACGACAGGGCTTGATTTTCTACGAGCAGTACTTC. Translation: CASSPRQGLIFYEQYF.

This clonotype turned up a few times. The CDR3 nucleotides are TGTGCCAGCAGCTTAGAACAGGGTACGGACGAGCAGTACTTC. Protein product: CASSLEQGTDEQYF. The chain uses TRBV7-9 and TRBJ2-7, with D perhaps TRBD1 (6 bases). The germline V and J ends were trimmed by 1 base and 5 bases, with 12 bases remaining between them. CDR1 is SEHNR, CDR2 FQNEAQ, per germline (reference sequence). The CDR3 sequence is 14 residues long.

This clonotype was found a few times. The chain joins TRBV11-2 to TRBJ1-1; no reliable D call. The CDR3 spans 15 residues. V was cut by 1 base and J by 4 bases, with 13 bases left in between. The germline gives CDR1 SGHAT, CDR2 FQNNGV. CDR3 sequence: CASSLGTAARTEAFF. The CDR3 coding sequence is TGTGCCAGCAGCTTAGGGACCGCTGCCCGCACTGAAGCTTTCTTT.

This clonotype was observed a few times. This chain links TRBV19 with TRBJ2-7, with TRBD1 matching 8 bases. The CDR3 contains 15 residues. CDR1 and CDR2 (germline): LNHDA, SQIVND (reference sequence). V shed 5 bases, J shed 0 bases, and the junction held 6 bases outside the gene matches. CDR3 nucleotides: TGTGCCAGTAGTGTGAACAGGGGGTACTCCTACGAGCAGTACTTC. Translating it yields CASSVNRGYSYEQYF. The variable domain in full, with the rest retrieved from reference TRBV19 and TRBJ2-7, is DGGITQSPKYLFRKEGQNVTLSCEQNLNHDAMYWYRQDPGQGLRLIYYSQIVNDFQKGDIAEGYSVSREKKESFPLTVTSAQKNPTAFYLCASSVNRGYSYEQYFGPGTRLTVT.

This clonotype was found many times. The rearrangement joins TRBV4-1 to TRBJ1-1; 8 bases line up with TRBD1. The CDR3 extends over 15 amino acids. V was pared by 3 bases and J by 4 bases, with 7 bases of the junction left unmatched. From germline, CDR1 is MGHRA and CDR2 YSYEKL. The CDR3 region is CASSQWDRSSTEAFF. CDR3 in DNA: TGCGCCAGCAGCCAGTGGGACAGGTCCAGCACTGAAGCTTTCTTT.

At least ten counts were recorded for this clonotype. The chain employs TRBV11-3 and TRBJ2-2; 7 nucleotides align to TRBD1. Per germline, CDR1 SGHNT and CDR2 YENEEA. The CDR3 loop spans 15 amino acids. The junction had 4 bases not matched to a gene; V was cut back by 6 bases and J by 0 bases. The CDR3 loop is CASSSGTANTGELFF. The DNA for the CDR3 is TGTGCCAGCAGTTCCGGGACAGCGAACACCGGGGAGCTGTTTTTT.

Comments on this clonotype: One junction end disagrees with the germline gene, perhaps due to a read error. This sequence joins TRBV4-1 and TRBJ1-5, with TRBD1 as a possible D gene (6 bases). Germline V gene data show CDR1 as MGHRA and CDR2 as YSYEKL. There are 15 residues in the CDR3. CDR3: CASGQGAGGGQPQHF. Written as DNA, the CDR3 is TGCGCCAGCGGCCAAGGCGCCGGGGGCGGGCAGCCCCAGCATTTT.

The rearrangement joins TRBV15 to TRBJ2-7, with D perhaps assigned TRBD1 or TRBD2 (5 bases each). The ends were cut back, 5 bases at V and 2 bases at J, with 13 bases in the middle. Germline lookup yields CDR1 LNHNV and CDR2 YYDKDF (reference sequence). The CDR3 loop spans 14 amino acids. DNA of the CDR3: TGTGCCACCAGCCCAGGGACGGCTACCTACGAGCAGTACTTC. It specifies CATSPGTATYEQYF.

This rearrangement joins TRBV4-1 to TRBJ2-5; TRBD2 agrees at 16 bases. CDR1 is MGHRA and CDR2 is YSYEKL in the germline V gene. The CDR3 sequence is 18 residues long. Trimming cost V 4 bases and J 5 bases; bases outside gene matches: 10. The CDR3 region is CASSPAGLAGGMYETQYF. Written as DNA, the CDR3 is TGCGCCAGCAGCCCAGCGGGACTAGCGGGGGGGATGTACGAGACCCAGTACTTC.

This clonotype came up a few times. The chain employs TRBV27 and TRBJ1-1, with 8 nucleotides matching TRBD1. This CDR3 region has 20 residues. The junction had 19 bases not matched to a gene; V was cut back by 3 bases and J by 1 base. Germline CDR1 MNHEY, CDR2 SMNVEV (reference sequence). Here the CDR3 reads CASSFAPLGQGAAPNTEAFF. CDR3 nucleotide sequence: TGTGCCAGCAGTTTTGCCCCATTAGGGCAGGGGGCGGCCCCGAACACTGAAGCTTTCTTT.

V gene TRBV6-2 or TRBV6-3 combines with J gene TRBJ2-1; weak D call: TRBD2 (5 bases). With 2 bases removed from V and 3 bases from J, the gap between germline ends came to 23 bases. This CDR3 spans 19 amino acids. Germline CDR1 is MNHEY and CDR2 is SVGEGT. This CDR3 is CASSYPERVVARDYNEQFF. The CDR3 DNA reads TGTGCCAGCAGTTACCCCGAAAGGGTCGTAGCGAGGGACTACAATGAGCAGTTCTTC.

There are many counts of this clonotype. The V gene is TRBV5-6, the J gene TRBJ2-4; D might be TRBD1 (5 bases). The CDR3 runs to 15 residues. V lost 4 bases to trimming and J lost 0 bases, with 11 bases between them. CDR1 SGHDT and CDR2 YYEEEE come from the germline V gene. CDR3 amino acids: CASSIKTVAKNIQYF. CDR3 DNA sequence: TGTGCCAGCAGCATAAAGACAGTAGCCAAAAACATTCAGTACTTC.

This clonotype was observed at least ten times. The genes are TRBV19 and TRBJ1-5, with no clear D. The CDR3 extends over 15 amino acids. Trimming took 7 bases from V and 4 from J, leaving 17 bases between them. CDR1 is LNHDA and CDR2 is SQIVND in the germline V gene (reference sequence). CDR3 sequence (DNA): TGTGCCAGTAAACCACTCGGACGGGATAATCAGCCCCAGCATTTT. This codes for CASKPLGRDNQPQHF.

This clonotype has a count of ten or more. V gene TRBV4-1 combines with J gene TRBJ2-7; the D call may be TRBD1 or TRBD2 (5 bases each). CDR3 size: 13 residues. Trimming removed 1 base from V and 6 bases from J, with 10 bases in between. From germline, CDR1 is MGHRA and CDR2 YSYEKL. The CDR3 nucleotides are TGCGCCAGCAGCCAAGTTAGGGACGGCGAGCAGTACTTC. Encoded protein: CASSQVRDGEQYF.

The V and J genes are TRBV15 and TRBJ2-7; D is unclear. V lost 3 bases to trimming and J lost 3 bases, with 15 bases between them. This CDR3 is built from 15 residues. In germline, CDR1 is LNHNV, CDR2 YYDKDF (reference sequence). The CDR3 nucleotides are TGTGCCACCAGCAGTCCACATGACCGCTACTACGAGCAGTACTTC. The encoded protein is CATSSPHDRYYEQYF.

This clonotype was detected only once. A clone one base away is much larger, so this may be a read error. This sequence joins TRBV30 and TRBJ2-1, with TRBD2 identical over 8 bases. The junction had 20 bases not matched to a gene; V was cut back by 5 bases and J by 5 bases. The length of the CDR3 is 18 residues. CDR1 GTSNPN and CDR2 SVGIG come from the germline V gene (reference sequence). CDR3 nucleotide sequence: TGTGCCTGGGGGGCTAGCGGGTTCGAAGGGGTCCTAGACAATGAGCAGTTCTTC. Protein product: CAWGASGFEGVLDNEQFF.

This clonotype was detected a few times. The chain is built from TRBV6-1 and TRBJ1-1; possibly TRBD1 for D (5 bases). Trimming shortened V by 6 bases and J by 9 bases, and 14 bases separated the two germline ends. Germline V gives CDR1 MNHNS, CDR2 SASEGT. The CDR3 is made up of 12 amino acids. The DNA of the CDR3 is TGTGCCAGCAGCTTAACAGGAGTTCAAGCTTTCTTT. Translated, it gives CASSLTGVQAFF.

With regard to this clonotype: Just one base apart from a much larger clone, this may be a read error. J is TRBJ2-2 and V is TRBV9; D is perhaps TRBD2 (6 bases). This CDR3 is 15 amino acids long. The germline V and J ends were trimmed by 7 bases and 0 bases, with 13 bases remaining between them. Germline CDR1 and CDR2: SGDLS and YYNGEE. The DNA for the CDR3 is TGTGCCAGCGGCCTAGGGACTCCGAACACCGGGGAGCTGTTTTTT. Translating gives CASGLGTPNTGELFF.

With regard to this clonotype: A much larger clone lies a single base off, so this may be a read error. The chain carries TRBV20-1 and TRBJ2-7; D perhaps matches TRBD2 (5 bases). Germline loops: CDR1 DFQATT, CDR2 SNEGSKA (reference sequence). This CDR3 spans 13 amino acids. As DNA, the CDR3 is TGCAGCGCGGACGGCGGGCATCCCTACGAGCAGTACTTC. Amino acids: CSADGGHPYEQYF.

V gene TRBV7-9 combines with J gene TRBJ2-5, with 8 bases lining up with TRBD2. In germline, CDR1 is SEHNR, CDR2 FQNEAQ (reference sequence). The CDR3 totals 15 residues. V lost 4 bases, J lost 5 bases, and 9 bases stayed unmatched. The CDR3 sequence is CASSSTNGGAETQYF. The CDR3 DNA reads TGTGCCAGCAGCTCCACTAACGGGGGGGCTGAGACCCAGTACTTC.